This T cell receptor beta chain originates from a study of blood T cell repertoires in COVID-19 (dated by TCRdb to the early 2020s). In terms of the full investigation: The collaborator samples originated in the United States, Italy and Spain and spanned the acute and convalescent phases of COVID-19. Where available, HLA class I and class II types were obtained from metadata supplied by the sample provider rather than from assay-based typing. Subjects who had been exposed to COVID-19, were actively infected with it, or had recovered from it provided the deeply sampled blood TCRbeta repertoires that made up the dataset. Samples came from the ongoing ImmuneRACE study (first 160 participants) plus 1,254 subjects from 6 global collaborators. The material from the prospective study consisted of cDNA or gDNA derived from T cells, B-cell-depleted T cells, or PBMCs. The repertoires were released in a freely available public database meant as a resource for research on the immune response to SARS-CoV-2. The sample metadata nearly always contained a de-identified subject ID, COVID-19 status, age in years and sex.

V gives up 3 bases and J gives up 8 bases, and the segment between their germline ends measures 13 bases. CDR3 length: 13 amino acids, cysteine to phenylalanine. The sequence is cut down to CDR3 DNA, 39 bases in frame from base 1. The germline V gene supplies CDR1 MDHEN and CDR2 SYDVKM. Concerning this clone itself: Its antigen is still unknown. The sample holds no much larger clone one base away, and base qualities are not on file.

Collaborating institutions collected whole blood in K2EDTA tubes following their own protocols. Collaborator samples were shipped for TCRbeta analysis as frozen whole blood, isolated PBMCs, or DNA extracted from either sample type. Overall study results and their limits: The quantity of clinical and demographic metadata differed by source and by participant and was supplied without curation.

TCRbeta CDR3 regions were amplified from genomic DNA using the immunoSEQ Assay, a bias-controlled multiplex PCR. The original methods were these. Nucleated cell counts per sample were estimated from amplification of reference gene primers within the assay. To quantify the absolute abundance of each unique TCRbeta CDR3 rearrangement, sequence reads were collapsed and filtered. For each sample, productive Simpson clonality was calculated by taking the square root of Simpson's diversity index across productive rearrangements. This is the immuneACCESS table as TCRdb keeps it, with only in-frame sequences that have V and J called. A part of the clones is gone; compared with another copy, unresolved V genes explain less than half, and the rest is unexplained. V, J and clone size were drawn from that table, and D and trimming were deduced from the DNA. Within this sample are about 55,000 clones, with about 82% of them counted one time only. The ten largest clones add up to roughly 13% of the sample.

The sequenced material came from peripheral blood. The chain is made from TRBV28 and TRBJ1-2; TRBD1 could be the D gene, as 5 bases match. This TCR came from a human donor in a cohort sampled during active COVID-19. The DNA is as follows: TGTGCCAGCAGTTTTCGGGGGTTGGGGGGCTACACCTTC. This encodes CASSFRGLGGYTF.